The 20 T cell receptor beta chains reported below all come from one sample, sequenced in a study (dated by TCRdb to between 2014 and 2017). To prepare the library, 5' RACE was applied. Instrument on record: Illumina MiSeq. TCRdb ran its own pipeline on the public reads, namely fastp trimming at Q25 and MiXCR clone calling, and kept in-frame beta chains. Here each entry gathers all rows of one CDR3 protein and keeps the most common genes and DNA. The sample records 34,000 or so distinct CDR3 sequences, over 20% of which are singletons. Of the sample, about 2.5% falls within the top ten clones. Cells that were CD4+CD25+CD127-/low were the ones isolated as Tregs. What was sequenced was tumor-infiltrating Tregs sorted from the breast tumor. All receptors derive from a female donor with breast cancer.

Ten or more counts support this clonotype. The chain combines TRBV6-1 with TRBJ1-5; D call uncertain. This CDR3 has 13 amino acids. The germline CDR1 and CDR2 sequences are MNHNS and SASEGT. V lost 7 bases and J lost 4, with 11 bases in between. CDR3 in amino acids: CASNVGFNQPQHF. CDR3 sequence (DNA): TGTGCCAGCAACGTAGGGTTTAATCAGCCCCAGCATTTT.

V usage is TRBV20-1 and J usage is TRBJ1-5, with D possibly TRBD1 on 6 matching bases. The CDR3 runs 13 residues. Germline V CDR1 and CDR2: DFQATT, SNEGSKA (reference sequence). V was pared by 3 bases and J by 6 bases, with 12 bases between. As DNA, the CDR3 is TGCAGTGCTAGCCAGAGGGGGGGTCAGCCCCAGCATTTT. Residues: CSASQRGGQPQHF.

This clonotype occurred a few times. The chain links TRBV9 to TRBJ2-1; no clear D. The V end was cut by 10 bases, the J end by 4 bases, with 15 bases between. Germline loops: CDR1 SGDLS, CDR2 YYNGEE. This CDR3 region has 13 residues. The CDR3 reads CASAKETYNEQFF. The CDR3 nucleotides read TGTGCCTCTGCAAAGGAGACTTACAATGAGCAGTTCTTC.

V and J are TRBV12-3 or TRBV12-4 and TRBJ2-1; 7 bases match TRBD2. V was pared by 3 bases and J by 13 bases, with 9 bases of the junction left unmatched. There are 13 residues in the CDR3. CDR3 DNA sequence: TGTGCCAGCAGTTTCCCGGGCGGGAGAGGCCAGTTCTTC. Protein sequence: CASSFPGGRGQFF.

By frequency in the sample, this clonotype is medium-sized. The chain's CDR3 is CASSPLRGGDTEAFF. The CDR3 coding sequence is TGTGCCAGCAGTCCCCTGAGGGGAGGGGACACTGAAGCTTTCTTT. The gene calls are TRBV6-6 and TRBJ1-1, with D possibly TRBD1 on 5 matching bases. In germline, CDR1 is MNHNY, CDR2 SVGAGI (reference sequence). This CDR3 comprises 15 residues. Trimming took 5 bases from V and 3 from J, leaving 16 bases between them.

In the case of this clonotype: A much more abundant neighbour one base away suggests this may be a read error. The conserved closing phenylalanine or tryptophan is absent in this CDR3, likely reflecting a read error. The V gene is TRBV4-2, the J gene TRBJ1-1; D gene uncertain. CDR1 is LGHNA, CDR2 YNFKEQ, per germline. The CDR3 spans 16 residues. V lost 3 bases to trimming and J lost 4 bases, with 18 bases between them. The CDR3 region is CASSQEPALRSTEAFL. CDR3 DNA sequence: TGTGCCAGCAGCCAGGAACCCGCACTCAGAAGCACTGAAGCTTTCCTT.

The chain joins TRBV24-1 to TRBJ2-1; D is unclear. CDR1 KGHDR and CDR2 SFDVKD come from the germline V gene. Trimming removed 0 bases from V and 8 bases from J, with 7 bases in between. The CDR3 runs to 13 residues. CDR3 nucleotide sequence: TGTGCCACCAGTGATTTGGGTAGAGATGAGCAGTTCTTC. Encoded protein: CATSDLGRDEQFF.

The rearrangement joins TRBV25-1 to TRBJ2-7; D gene ambiguous. Trimming stripped 1 base from V and 5 bases from J, with 18 bases between. Germline V lookup: CDR1 MGHDK, CDR2 SYGVNS. The CDR3 runs 16 residues. The CDR3 reads CASSELDEKGLNEQYF. The CDR3 nucleotides read TGTGCCAGCAGTGAATTAGATGAGAAGGGCTTGAACGAGCAGTACTTC.

The chain employs TRBV5-5 and TRBJ2-7, with a possible D match to TRBD1 (6 bases). Germline V gives CDR1 SGHKS, CDR2 YYEKEE (reference sequence). The CDR3 has 16 amino acids. V shed 2 bases and J shed 1 base, with 16 bases lying between them. CDR3 protein: CASSFWGQGGSYEQYF. CDR3 bases: TGTGCCAGCAGCTTCTGGGGGCAGGGCGGTTCCTACGAGCAGTACTTC.

This chain uses TRBV20-1 with TRBJ1-5; D is unresolved. Germline CDR1 is DFQATT and CDR2 is SNEGSKA (reference sequence). With 6 bases removed from V and 0 bases from J, the gap between germline ends came to 9 bases. This CDR3 is 13 amino acids long. The CDR3 is CSALVSSNQPQHF. CDR3 DNA sequence: TGCAGTGCCCTCGTCAGTAGCAATCAGCCCCAGCATTTT.

The chain is built from TRBV20-1 and TRBJ2-7, with TRBD2 identical over 14 bases. CDR1 and CDR2 (germline): DFQATT, SNEGSKA (reference sequence). CDR3 length equals 14 residues. After removal of 6 bases from V and 5 bases from J, the junction contained 6 bases not matched to a gene. Here the CDR3 reads CSAGLAGAVHEQYF. Here the CDR3 DNA reads TGCAGTGCGGGACTAGCGGGAGCGGTCCACGAGCAGTACTTC.

The rearrangement joins TRBV6-1 to TRBJ1-5, with 8 bases lining up with TRBD1. The germline V gene encodes CDR1 MNHNS and CDR2 SASEGT. The CDR3 consists of 17 residues. J was trimmed by 0 bases and V by 5 bases; bases with no gene match: 9. The CDR3 is CASSQSYGQGSNQPQHF. The CDR3 bases are TGTGCCAGCAGTCAGAGCTACGGACAGGGTAGCAATCAGCCCCAGCATTTT.

There are a few counts of this clonotype. This sequence joins TRBV28 and TRBJ2-1, with TRBD2 as a possible D gene (6 bases). The CDR3 spans 15 residues. Trimming shortened V by 5 bases and J by 2 bases, and 13 bases separated the two germline ends. Germline V gene sequence: CDR1 MDHEN, CDR2 SYDVKM. CDR3 DNA sequence: TGTGCCAGCAGTCTTAGCGGAGGGGCCTACAATGAGCAGTTCTTC. Translated: CASSLSGGAYNEQFF.

This clonotype has at least ten counts. The chain recombines TRBV29-1 with TRBJ2-1; 10 nucleotides line up with TRBD2. The V segment lost 4 bases and the J segment 1 base; nucleotides outside the gene matches: 1. This CDR3 is 14 amino acids long. Germline values: CDR1 SQVTM, CDR2 ANQGSEA. CDR3 protein: CSVGGLASYNEQFF. The CDR3, as DNA: TGCAGCGTTGGGGGACTAGCGTCCTACAATGAGCAGTTCTTC.

Notes on this clonotype: One base away lies a much larger clone, so this may be a sequencing read error. Because it lacks the conserved phenylalanine or tryptophan at the end, this CDR3 is likely a read error. J is TRBJ1-1 and V is TRBV20-1; D call uncertain. Trimming removed 0 bases at V and 5 bases at J, with 16 bases between. Germline V lookup: CDR1 DFQATT, CDR2 SNEGSKA (reference sequence). The CDR3 sequence is 15 residues long. CDR3 protein: CSARDRQARGTEAFY. The CDR3 DNA sequence: TGCAGTGCTAGAGATCGGCAGGCAAGAGGGACTGAAGCTTTCTAT.

This clonotype occurred a few times. The rearrangement joins TRBV20-1 to TRBJ1-1, with no clear D. Trimming shortened V by 1 base and J by 1 base, and 7 bases separated the two germline ends. CDR1 and CDR2 from the germline V gene are DFQATT and SNEGSKA (reference sequence). The CDR3 is 13 residues long. CDR3: CSARGASNTEAFF. The CDR3 DNA is TGCAGTGCTAGAGGGGCCTCGAACACTGAAGCTTTCTTT.

This clonotype came up many times. The chain joins TRBV25-1 to TRBJ2-1; TRBD2 matches at 10 bases. The V segment lost 0 bases and the J segment 8 bases; nucleotides outside the gene matches: 7. The CDR3 length is 16 residues. Germline assignment: CDR1 MGHDK and CDR2 SYGVNS. The CDR3 loop is CASSEYSLAGVHEQFF. Written as DNA, the CDR3 is TGTGCCAGCAGTGAATATAGCCTAGCGGGAGTCCATGAGCAGTTCTTC.

Regarding this clonotype: A much larger clone differs from this one at a single base, so this may be a read error. V gene TRBV20-1 combines with J gene TRBJ2-1, with 10 bases identical to TRBD2. The CDR3 runs to 16 residues. The germline V gene encodes CDR1 DFQATT and CDR2 SNEGSKA (reference sequence). With V trimmed by 3 bases and J by 3 bases, 8 bases remained unmatched. The CDR3 DNA reads as TGCAGTGCTAGGGTCCAGCGGGAGGGCCGCTACAATGAGCAGTTCTTC. This codes for CSARVQREGRYNEQFF.

Many counts were recorded for this clonotype. The chain carries TRBV5-1 and TRBJ2-1; TRBD1 agrees at 10 bases. Germline CDR1 SGHRS, CDR2 YFSETQ. V was pared by 7 bases and J by 7 bases, with 5 bases of the junction left unmatched. The CDR3 has 13 amino acids. CDR3 in amino acids: CASGTGEFNEQFF. In nucleotides, the CDR3 is TGCGCCAGCGGGACAGGGGAGTTTAATGAGCAGTTCTTC.

This clonotype was recorded at least ten times. The V and J genes are TRBV6-5 and TRBJ2-5; 9 nucleotides line up with TRBD2. Germline CDR1 and CDR2: MNHEY and SVGAGI. V lost 9 bases and J lost 5; bases outside the gene matches: 7. This CDR3 contains 13 residues. For the CDR3, the DNA is TGTGCCAGTCGATTAGCGGGAGTTGAGACCCAGTACTTC. This codes for CASRLAGVETQYF.